The clone carrying this TCR beta chain was recorded a few times. Its cognate antigen is unknown. Prepared TCR beta cDNA libraries contained unique molecular identifiers. MiXCR, applied by TCRdb to the PCR reads, yields one record per CDR3 protein. The table shows about half a million distinct CDR3 sequences, with roughly 34% occurring only once. This record belongs to a study of post-analysis software for immune sequencing data. Study-level findings and limits: There were several TRBV segments more frequent in patients than controls, and TRBV5-6, TRBV5-1 and TRBV20-1 were among them. Multiple sclerosis patients had significantly lower normalized Chao1 diversity than controls.

Germline CDR1 SGHVS, CDR2 FQNEAQ. The CDR3 runs 15 residues. Trimming at V came to 6 bases and at J to 8 bases, leaving 13 bases not matched to a gene. Sequencing was carried out using blood. This clonotype originated in a girl aged 2-17 years with multiple sclerosis. V gene TRBV7-8 combines with J gene TRBJ2-3; 8 nucleotides line up with TRBD1. The CDR3 spells CASSAGGASGGTQYF. CDR3 DNA: TGTGCCAGCAGTGCAGGGGGCGCGTCTGGAGGTACGCAGTATTTT.